This T cell receptor (beta chain) was observed in a study of blood T cell repertoires in COVID-19. For the study at large: Samples taken during acute and convalescent COVID-19 were collected in the United States, Italy and Spain.

The CDR3 runs to 15 residues. After removal of 5 bases from V and 4 bases from J, the junction contained 4 bases not matched to a gene. Germline lookup yields CDR1 SGHTA and CDR2 FQGNSA. Authors' analysis steps: Amplification of reference gene primers was used by the study to estimate nucleated cell counts. TCRdb's copy holds only in-frame clones and misses some; the assay was immunoSEQ multiplex PCR. That table is the source of V, J and clone size, and D and trimming were worked out from the DNA. The sample records roughly 92,000 clones, roughly 89% being singletons. This chain links TRBV7-2 with TRBJ2-1; 11 bases line up with TRBD2. What was sequenced was peripheral blood. The sequence derives from an elderly woman with active or convalescent COVID-19. CDR3 loop: CASSALAGVYNEQFF. CDR3 in DNA: TGTGCCAGCAGCGCACTAGCGGGGGTTTACAATGAGCAGTTCTTC.